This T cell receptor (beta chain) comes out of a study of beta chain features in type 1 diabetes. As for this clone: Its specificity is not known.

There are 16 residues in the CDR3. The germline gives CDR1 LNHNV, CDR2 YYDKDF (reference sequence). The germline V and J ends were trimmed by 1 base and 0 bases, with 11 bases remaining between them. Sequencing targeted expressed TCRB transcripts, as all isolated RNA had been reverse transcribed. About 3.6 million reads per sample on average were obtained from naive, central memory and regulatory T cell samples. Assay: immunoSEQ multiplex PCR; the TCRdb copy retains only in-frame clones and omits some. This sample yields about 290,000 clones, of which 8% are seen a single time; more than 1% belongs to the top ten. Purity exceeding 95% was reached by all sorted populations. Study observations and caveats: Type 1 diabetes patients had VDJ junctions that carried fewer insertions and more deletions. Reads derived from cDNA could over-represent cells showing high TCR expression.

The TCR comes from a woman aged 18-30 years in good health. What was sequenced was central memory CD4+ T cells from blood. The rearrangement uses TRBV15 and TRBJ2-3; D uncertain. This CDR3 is CATSRGSATSTDTQYF. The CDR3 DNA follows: TGTGCCACCAGCAGAGGAAGCGCGACTAGCACAGATACGCAGTATTTT. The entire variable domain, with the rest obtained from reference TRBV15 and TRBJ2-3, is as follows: DAMVIQNPRYQVTQFGKPVTLSCSQTLNHNVMYWYQQKSSQAPKLLFHYYDKDFNNEADTPDNFQSRRPNTSFCFLDIRSPGLGDTAMYLCATSRGSATSTDTQYFGPGTRLTVL.